This entry lists 22 T cell receptor beta chains sequenced from one sample in a study of technical replicates of blood from several donors. Data came from immunoSEQ multiplex PCR; TCRdb stores just in-frame clones and leaves some out. The table shows some 87,000 clones, with 85% to 95% occurring only once. Sequencing was carried out using T cells isolated from PBMCs. The source is a human donor in good health.

The chain couples TRBV27 to TRBJ1-1; TRBD1 aligns across 7 bases. J was trimmed by 3 bases and V by 4 bases; bases with no gene match: 11. Germline lookup yields CDR1 MNHEY and CDR2 SMNVEV (reference sequence). The CDR3 consists of 16 residues. The CDR3 nucleotides read TGTGCCAGCAGTTCCCCTCCTCGGGACAGAGACACTGAAGCTTTCTTT. This translates into CASSSPPRDRDTEAFF.

V gene TRBV19 combines with J gene TRBJ2-5; no definite D call. The V and J ends lost 9 bases and 2 bases respectively, with 13 bases between them. Germline V gene lookup returns CDR1 LNHDA and CDR2 SQIVND (reference sequence). The CDR3 runs 13 residues. The CDR3, as DNA: TGTGCCAGCAGACTGGATACTCAAGAGACCCAGTACTTC. Translation gives CASRLDTQETQYF.

The chain uses TRBV11-2 and TRBJ2-7; a weak D match, TRBD1 (5 bases). The CDR3 sequence is 14 residues long. Trimming stripped 5 bases from V and 2 bases from J, with 13 bases between. CDR1 and CDR2 from the germline V gene are SGHAT and FQNNGV. For the CDR3, the DNA is TGTGCCAGCAGCCTCGGCAGGGCCACCTACGAGCAGTACTTC. It codes for CASSLGRATYEQYF.

This rearrangement joins TRBV19 to TRBJ1-1; D unresolved. Germline CDR1 reads LNHDA; CDR2 reads SQIVND (reference sequence). The V end lost 6 bases, the J end lost 5 bases, and 13 bases lay between the germline ends. CDR3 length: 13 residues. The CDR3 DNA is TGTGCCAGTAGGGCCGGGAGTGGGACTGAAGCTTTCTTT. It yields the protein CASRAGSGTEAFF.

The chain has TRBV29-1 and TRBJ1-2; TRBD1 is a possible D gene (6 bases). This CDR3 contains 11 residues. Germline-derived CDR1 and CDR2 are SQVTM and ANQGSEA. Trimming took 7 bases from V and 4 from J, leaving 10 bases between them. The CDR3 protein is CSEQGLYGYTF. For the CDR3, the DNA is TGCAGCGAACAGGGTCTCTATGGCTACACCTTC.

The V gene is TRBV7-9, the J gene TRBJ1-1, with TRBD1 identical over 7 bases. The junction had 5 bases not matched to a gene; V was cut back by 5 bases and J by 2 bases. This CDR3 is 14 amino acids long. Germline V CDR1 and CDR2: SEHNR, FQNEAQ (reference sequence). The CDR3 is CASSRQGGNTEAFF. The CDR3 region has the DNA TGTGCCAGCAGCCGACAGGGCGGAAACACTGAAGCTTTCTTT.

V gene TRBV29-1 combines with J gene TRBJ2-5; D is possibly TRBD2 (6 bases). The CDR3 is made up of 13 amino acids. Germline-derived CDR1 and CDR2 are SQVTM and ANQGSEA. The germline V and J ends were trimmed by 8 bases and 5 bases, with 18 bases remaining between them. The CDR3 loop is CSLTTTGEETQYF. The CDR3 bases are TGCAGCCTAACCACGACGGGGGAGGAGACCCAGTACTTC.

This chain uses TRBV9 with TRBJ2-2; 10 bases are shared with TRBD1. With V trimmed by 5 bases and J by 6 bases, 7 bases remained unmatched. The V gene's germline CDR1 is SGDLS and CDR2 YYNGEE. CDR3 length equals 15 residues. The CDR3 sequence is CASSAGTGVSGELFF. For the CDR3, the DNA is TGTGCCAGCAGTGCCGGGACAGGGGTGTCCGGGGAGCTGTTTTTT. The variable domain in full, with the rest retrieved from reference TRBV9 and TRBJ2-2, is DSGVTQTPKHLITATGQRVTLRCSPRSGDLSVYWYQQSLDQGLQFLIQYYNGEERAKGNILERFSAQQFPDLHSELNLSSLELGDSALYFCASSAGTGVSGELFFGEGSRLTVL.

The V call is TRBV28, the J call TRBJ1-3; 8 bases agree with TRBD1. The ends lost 5 bases at V and 4 bases at J; junction bases unmatched: 7. Germline assignment: CDR1 MDHEN and CDR2 SYDVKM. The CDR3 covers 15 residues. For the CDR3, the DNA is TGTGCCAGCAGTCCTGACAGGGGATCAGGAAACACCATATATTTT. This encodes CASSPDRGSGNTIYF.

This chain connects TRBV19 to TRBJ2-2, with D maybe TRBD2 (5 bases). The germline CDR1 and CDR2 sequences are LNHDA and SQIVND (reference sequence). This CDR3 has 14 amino acids. V lost 8 bases to trimming and J lost 1 base, with 11 bases between them. In nucleotides, the CDR3 is TGTGCCAGTCGTGGGAGCGGGAACACCGGGGAGCTGTTTTTT. Its protein product is CASRGSGNTGELFF.

This clone was found a few times. The chain recombines TRBV2 with TRBJ1-5; D is perhaps TRBD1 (5 bases). The V end was cut by 6 bases, the J end by 0 bases, with 9 bases between. Germline CDR1 reads SNHLY; CDR2 reads FYNNEI. The CDR3 length is 14 residues. CDR3 coding DNA: TGTGCCAGCAGGATGACAGCTAGCAATCAGCCCCAGCATTTT. Amino acids: CASRMTASNQPQHF.

This clone came up a few times. The chain links TRBV15 to TRBJ2-1; D unclear. With 1 base removed from V and 3 bases from J, the gap between germline ends came to 10 bases. This CDR3 contains 15 residues. CDR1 and CDR2 (germline): LNHNV, YYDKDF (reference sequence). The CDR3 DNA reads TGTGCCACCAGCAGAGGAGCTCTTTTCTACAATGAGCAGTTCTTC. This gives the protein CATSRGALFYNEQFF.

The chain is built from TRBV15 and TRBJ2-1, with a weak D call TRBD2 (5 bases). The CDR3 sequence is 12 residues long. Between the trimmed V and J ends, which lost 4 bases and 7 bases, there was a span of 8 bases. Germline V CDR1 and CDR2: LNHNV, YYDKDF (reference sequence). The CDR3 DNA sequence: TGTGCCACCAGCAAGGAGGCAAATGAGCAGTTCTTC. This sequence encodes CATSKEANEQFF.

Comments on this clone: Other DNA sequences in this sample translate to the same CDR3. J is TRBJ2-5 and V is TRBV15, with D possibly being TRBD1 (6 bases). Trimming left V 1 base short and J 2 bases short, with 8 bases between. From germline, CDR1 is LNHNV and CDR2 YYDKDF (reference sequence). CDR3 length: 14 residues. The CDR3 reads CATSRAGQQETQYF. The CDR3 DNA follows: TGTGCCACCAGCAGAGCAGGACAGCAAGAGACCCAGTACTTC.

This clone was observed a single time. The genes are TRBV6-1 and TRBJ2-1; TRBD2 is a possible D gene (6 bases). The CDR3 has 13 amino acids. V lost 8 bases and J lost 7, with 15 bases in between. Per germline, CDR1 MNHNS and CDR2 SASEGT. CDR3: CASGQEGINEQFF. The CDR3 DNA is TGTGCCAGCGGCCAGGAGGGTATTAATGAGCAGTTCTTC.

The J gene is TRBJ2-7, the V gene TRBV19, with D tentatively TRBD1 (6 bases). V lost 10 bases, J lost 4 bases, and 17 bases lay in between. This CDR3 region has 13 residues. The germline CDR1 and CDR2 sequences are LNHDA and SQIVND (reference sequence). Written as DNA, the CDR3 is TGTGCCACCTGCCCCAGGGGCTCGTACGAGCAGTACTTC. Protein product: CATCPRGSYEQYF.

The V call is TRBV11-2, the J call TRBJ2-1, with TRBD2 as a possible D gene (6 bases). The V end lost 3 bases, the J end lost 1 base, and 10 bases lay between the germline ends. Germline V CDR1 and CDR2: SGHAT, FQNNGV. CDR3 length equals 15 residues. The CDR3, as DNA: TGTGCCAGCAGCTTCGCAAGCGGGTCCTACAATGAGCAGTTCTTC. Translation gives CASSFASGSYNEQFF.

J is TRBJ1-1 and V is TRBV6-5; the D is unclear. This CDR3 is 12 amino acids long. V lost 2 bases to trimming and J lost 4 bases, with 5 bases between them. Germline CDR1 MNHEY, CDR2 SVGAGI. The CDR3 region has the DNA TGTGCCAGCAGTTACGGGCCCACTGAAGCTTTCTTT. Its protein is CASSYGPTEAFF.

The chain is built from TRBV4-2 and TRBJ2-5; 7 positions match TRBD1. The V segment lost 0 bases and the J segment 1 base; nucleotides outside the gene matches: 5. The CDR3 spans 16 residues. CDR1 is LGHNA and CDR2 is YNFKEQ in the germline V gene. In DNA form, the CDR3 reads TGTGCCAGCAGCCAAGATTTGACAGGGATCCAAGAGACCCAGTACTTC. The encoded protein is CASSQDLTGIQETQYF.

The V and J genes are TRBV5-1 and TRBJ1-1; D gene unclear. Looked up from germline, CDR1 is SGHRS and CDR2 is YFSETQ. The CDR3 contains 14 residues. Between the trimmed V and J ends, which lost 4 bases and 1 base, there was a span of 11 bases. CDR3 loop: CASSVGVGNTEAFF. CDR3 DNA sequence: TGCGCCAGCAGCGTCGGGGTGGGGAACACTGAAGCTTTCTTT.

V usage is TRBV5-4 and J usage is TRBJ2-5, with D possibly TRBD1 on 5 matching bases. This CDR3 contains 11 residues. Germline V lookup: CDR1 SGHNT, CDR2 YYREEE (reference sequence). CDR3 coding DNA: TGTGCTCAGGGCGTCCAAGAGACCCAGTACTTC. It yields the protein CAQGVQETQYF.

The V gene is TRBV9, the J gene TRBJ2-2; possibly TRBD2 for D (5 bases). The CDR3 spans 15 residues. Between the trimmed V and J ends, which lost 6 bases and 2 bases, there was a span of 14 bases. Germline CDR1 reads SGDLS; CDR2 reads YYNGEE. The CDR3 region is CASTNTGFNTGELFF. CDR3 sequence (DNA): TGTGCCAGCACGAACACGGGGTTTAACACCGGGGAGCTGTTTTTT.